This note documents a single T cell receptor (beta chain) sequence. Its antigen is not known. The treatment denotes: oral pan-JAK inhibitor, 5-10 mg twice daily. The V gene end was trimmed by 4 bases and the J gene end by 2 bases; junction bases not matched to a gene: 8. The CDR3 covers 18 residues. The germline V gene encodes CDR1 MGHRA and CDR2 YSYEKL. This record comes from a study of CD8+ T cells in alopecia areata. Study information: Patients received oral tofacitinib, 5 to 10 mg twice daily, for moderate-to-severe alopecia areata. The study's findings and limits: Scalp clonality dropped significantly under tofacitinib, as did expanded CD8+ top-100 clones. Uncertain still, given a single nonresponder, is whether baseline CD8+ expansion links to response. Elevated clonality characterized lesional scalp relative to normal scalp, particularly in alopecia totalis/universalis.

cDNA serving as the sequencing template came from extracted, reverse transcribed RNA. The table came from immunoSEQ multiplex PCR; TCRdb's copy has only in-frame clones and leaves some out. The sample holds about 150,000 clones; roughly 65% are singletons and the top ten take roughly 0.85%. This clonotype was obtained from a human donor with alopecia areata. Sequencing was performed on CD4+ T cells sorted from blood, taken at week 4, from a patient treated with tofacitinib. The rearrangement uses TRBV4-1 and TRBJ2-6, with 10 bases that match TRBD1. CDR3 DNA: TGCGCCAGCAGCCCGTGGGACAGGGGAAGCACTGGGGCCAACGTCCTGACTTTC. It specifies CASSPWDRGSTGANVLTF.